This entry lists 3 T cell receptor beta chains sequenced from one sample in a study of cytomegalovirus exposure and HLA in healthy donors. The PCR contained 60 Vbeta and 13 Jbeta primers. TCRdb's copy holds only in-frame clones and misses some; the assay was immunoSEQ multiplex PCR. In the table there are 100,000 to 150,000 clones, about 83% of which are singletons. The material sequenced was PBMCs. These receptors were taken from a middle-aged woman in good health and CMV-seropositive.

A word on this clone: The junction and the germline gene differ at one end; a read error may be behind it. This rearrangement joins TRBV2 to TRBJ2-7; 7 positions agree with TRBD1. Germline assignment: CDR1 SNHLY and CDR2 FYNNEI. The CDR3 covers 13 residues. The CDR3 here is CASKSNRGYERYF. DNA for the CDR3: TGTGCCAGCAAAAGCAACAGGGGCTACGAGCGGTACTTC.

The rearrangement uses TRBV29-1 and TRBJ1-3; possible D gene TRBD1, 6 bases. V lost 2 bases and J lost 0, with 8 bases in between. The CDR3 loop spans 14 amino acids. CDR1 is SQVTM and CDR2 is ANQGSEA in the germline V gene. The CDR3 loop reads CSVERDTSGNTIYF. CDR3 bases: TGCAGCGTTGAAAGGGACACCTCTGGAAACACCATATATTTT.

This chain connects TRBV5-1 to TRBJ2-1; 12 bases line up with TRBD2. CDR3 length: 15 residues. V was pared by 0 bases and J by 15 bases, with 10 bases of the junction left unmatched. The germline V gene has CDR1 SGHRS and CDR2 YFSETQ. The CDR3 DNA follows: TGCGCCAGCAGCTTGGAAGGGACTAGCGGGTCATTGCGGTTCTTC. It specifies CASSLEGTSGSLRFF.